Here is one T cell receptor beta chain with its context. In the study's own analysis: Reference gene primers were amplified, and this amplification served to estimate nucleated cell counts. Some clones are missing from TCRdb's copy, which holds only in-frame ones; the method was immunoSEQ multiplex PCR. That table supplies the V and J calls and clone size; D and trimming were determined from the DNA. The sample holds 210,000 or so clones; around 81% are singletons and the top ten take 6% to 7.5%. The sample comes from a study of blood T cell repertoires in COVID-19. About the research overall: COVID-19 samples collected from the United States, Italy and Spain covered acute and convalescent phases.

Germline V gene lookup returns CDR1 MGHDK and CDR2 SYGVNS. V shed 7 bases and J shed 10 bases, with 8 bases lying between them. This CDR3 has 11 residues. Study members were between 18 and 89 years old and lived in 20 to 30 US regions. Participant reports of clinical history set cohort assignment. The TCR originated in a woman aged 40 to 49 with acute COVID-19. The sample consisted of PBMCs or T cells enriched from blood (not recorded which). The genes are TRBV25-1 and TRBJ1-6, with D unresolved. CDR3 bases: TGTGCCAGCACCTCTGGCTCACCCCTCCACTTT. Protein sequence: CASTSGSPLHF.